This T cell receptor (beta chain) was identified in a study of cytomegalovirus exposure and HLA in healthy donors. General observations from the study: In vitro checks showed that a few CMV-associated chains really do target CMV antigens.

Of note for this clone: Its antigen is not known.

This CDR3 region has 12 residues. Germline assignment: CDR1 MNHEY and CDR2 SVGAGI. Trimming cost V 5 bases and J 7 bases, with 11 bases left between them. 13 Jbeta primers and 60 Vbeta primers were used for the PCR. Per the study methods: There were around 80 million unique TCR beta chains by a later count, and some 11 million of them were shared. The table came from immunoSEQ multiplex PCR; TCRdb's copy has only in-frame clones and leaves some out. That table furnishes V, J and clone size, whereas the DNA furnished D and trimming. Of around 120,000 clones in the sample, around two thirds were seen once.

The clonotype was recovered from a human donor in good health. The source material was PBMCs. The V call is TRBV6-5, the J call TRBJ1-2; D perhaps matches TRBD1 (6 bases). The CDR3 spells CASSRGYGGYTF. Here the CDR3 DNA reads TGTGCCAGCAGTAGGGGGTACGGTGGCTACACCTTC.